The rows below give T cell receptor beta chains drawn from one sample of a study of graft-versus-host responses after intestinal transplantation. Method: immunoSEQ multiplex PCR; TCRdb's copy keeps in-frame clones and lacks some. The table has about 90,000 clones, just under 95% seen once; the top ten hold approximately 1.1%. No antigen is known for these receptors. Sample: unstimulated CD8+ T cells sorted from spleen or lymph node cells, taken before transplant. The receptor set was obtained from a human donor who was the organ donor for an intestinal transplant. Each CDR3 is given with its conserved first and last residue. The D gene is left open where the match is weak. Size tells how often a clone was seen (once, few, many) or the class of an expanded clone, and some rows leave it out.

abundance	v_gene	j_gene	d_gene	CDR3nt	CDR3aa
NA	TRBV28	TRBJ2-2	TRBD1	TGTGCCAGCACCGCGGGACAGGGGGGCACCGGGGAGCTGTTTTTT	CASTAGQGGTGELFF
NA	TRBV5-4	TRBJ1-2	NA	TGTGCCAGCAACCTCGGGGGGGTCTACAACTATGGCTACACCTTC	CASNLGGVYNYGYTF
NA	TRBV9	TRBJ1-2	TRBD1	TGTGCCAGCAGCGCTGGGGGACAGGGAATGGGAAATGGCTACACCTTC	CASSAGGQGMGNGYTF
NA	TRBV9	TRBJ2-1	TRBD2	TGTGCCAGCAGCGCGGAACCCCTACTAGCGGTTACTTACAATGAGCAGTTCTTC	CASSAEPLLAVTYNEQFF
NA	TRBV9	TRBJ2-3	TRBD2	TGTGCCAGCAGCGTAGGGGGACTAGCAGGGGATACGCAGTATTTT	CASSVGGLAGDTQYF
NA	TRBV4-1	TRBJ1-4	NA	TGCGCCAGCAGCCAAGCTCGGGAGTGCTGTGAAAAACTGTTTTTT	CASSQARECCEKLFF
NA	TRBV11-3	TRBJ2-3	NA	TGTGCCAGCAGCGCGGGCCCCGATACGCAGTATTTT	CASSAGPDTQYF
once	TRBV5-1	TRBJ2-7	NA	TGCGCCAGCAGCTTGGGGGCCGGGGTTGGCGACGAGCAGTACTTC	CASSLGAGVGDEQYF
NA	TRBV4-2	TRBJ1-1	NA	TGTGCCAGCAGCCCAACCAGGAGCCGGGGAGTCATCACTGAAGCTTTCTTT	CASSPTRSRGVITEAFF
once	TRBV2	TRBJ1-4	NA	TGTGCCAGCGTCTGGGGAGGGGTGAATGAAAAACTGTTTTTT	CASVWGGVNEKLFF
once	TRBV5-6	TRBJ1-2	NA	TGTGCCAGCAGCTCGGGTGGTGGCTACACCTTC	CASSSGGGYTF
NA	TRBV11-3	TRBJ1-2	NA	TGTGCCAGCAGCTTTTCTCCGAACTATGGCTACACCTTC	CASSFSPNYGYTF
NA	TRBV27	TRBJ1-1	NA	TGTGCCAGCAGTCCGGGGGGCATGAACACTGAAGCTTTCTTT	CASSPGGMNTEAFF
once	TRBV27	TRBJ2-4	NA	TGTGCCAGCAGTTTATCGGGGGAGGGGACCAGGGGTGTAATTCAGTACTTC	CASSLSGEGTRGVIQYF
NA	TRBV9	TRBJ1-6	NA	TGTGCCAGCAGCCCAAGCGATTCACCCCTCCACTTT	CASSPSDSPLHF
NA	TRBV6-5	TRBJ2-3	TRBD1	TGTGCCAGCAGTTACGGGACAGGGGCGGATACGCAGTATTTT	CASSYGTGADTQYF
NA	TRBV5-1	TRBJ1-2	NA	TGCGCCAGCAGCTTGTTAAGCGGCAGCAACTATGGCTACACCTTC	CASSLLSGSNYGYTF
NA	TRBV2	TRBJ2-7	NA	TGTGCCAGAGACAGGAGAAACCTCTACGAGCAGTACTTC	CARDRRNLYEQYF
NA	TRBV6-5	TRBJ1-2	NA	TGTGCCAGCCGTCGGTGGGCTGGGCTGATGTATGGCTACACCTTC	CASRRWAGLMYGYTF
NA	TRBV21-1	TRBJ2-3	NA	TGTGCCAGCAGCAACCCGTTGCGGGGGGGCCCAGATACGCAGTATTTT	CASSNPLRGGPDTQYF
NA	TRBV6-5	TRBJ2-1	NA	TGTGCCAGCTCCACAGGGTCCTACAATGAGCAGTTCTTC	CASSTGSYNEQFF
NA	TRBV18	TRBJ1-5	NA	TGTGCCAGCTCATCCACGGAGGGGAAGGGTAGCAATCAGCCCCAGCATTTT	CASSSTEGKGSNQPQHF
NA	TRBV11-3	TRBJ1-1	NA	TGTGCCAGCAGCCATTCAACAGCACGTAACACTGAAGCTTTCTTT	CASSHSTARNTEAFF
NA	TRBV7-9	TRBJ2-5	TRBD2	TGTGCCAGCACGTTGGGGGGAGGGGCTTTCCAAGAGACCCAGTACTTC	CASTLGGGAFQETQYF
NA	TRBV9	TRBJ1-1	NA	TGTGCCAGCAGCGTTAGCCATAACACTGAAGCTTTCTTT	CASSVSHNTEAFF
NA	TRBV7-7	TRBJ2-7	NA	TGTGCTAGCAGCTTAGCCGCGGGCTCCAGCTACGAGCAGTACTTC	CASSLAAGSSYEQYF